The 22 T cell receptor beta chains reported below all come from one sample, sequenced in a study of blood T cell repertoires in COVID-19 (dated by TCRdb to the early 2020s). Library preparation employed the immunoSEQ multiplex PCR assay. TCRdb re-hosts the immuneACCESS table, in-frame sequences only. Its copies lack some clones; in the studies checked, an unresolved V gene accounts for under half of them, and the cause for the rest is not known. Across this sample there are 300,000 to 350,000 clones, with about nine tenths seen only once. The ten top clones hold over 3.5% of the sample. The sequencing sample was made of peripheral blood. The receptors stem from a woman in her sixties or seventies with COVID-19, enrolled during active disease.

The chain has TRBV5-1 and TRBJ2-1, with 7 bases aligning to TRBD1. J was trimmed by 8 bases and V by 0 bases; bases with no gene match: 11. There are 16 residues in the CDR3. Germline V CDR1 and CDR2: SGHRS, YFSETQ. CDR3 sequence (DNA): TGCGCCAGCAGCTTGGCTGAAGTGACAGGGTGGGATGAGCAGTTCTTC. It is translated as CASSLAEVTGWDEQFF. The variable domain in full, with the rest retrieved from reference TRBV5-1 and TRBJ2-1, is KAGVTQTPRYLIKTRGQQVTLSCSPISGHRSVSWYQQTPGQGLQFLFEYFSETQRNKGNFPGRFSGRQFSNSRSEMNVSTLELGDSALYLCASSLAEVTGWDEQFFGPGTRLTVL.

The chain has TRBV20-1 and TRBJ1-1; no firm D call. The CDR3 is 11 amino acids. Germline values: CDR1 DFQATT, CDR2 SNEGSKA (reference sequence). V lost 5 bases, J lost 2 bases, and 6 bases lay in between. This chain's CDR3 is CSAPRNTEAFF. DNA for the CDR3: TGCAGTGCTCCTCGTAACACTGAAGCTTTCTTT.

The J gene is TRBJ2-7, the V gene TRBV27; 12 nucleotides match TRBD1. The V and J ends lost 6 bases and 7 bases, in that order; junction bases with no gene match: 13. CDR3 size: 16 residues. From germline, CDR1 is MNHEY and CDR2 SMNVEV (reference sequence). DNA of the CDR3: TGTGCCAGCAGCGGAAATCCGGGACAGGGGGCAGGGGAGCAGTACTTC. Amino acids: CASSGNPGQGAGEQYF.

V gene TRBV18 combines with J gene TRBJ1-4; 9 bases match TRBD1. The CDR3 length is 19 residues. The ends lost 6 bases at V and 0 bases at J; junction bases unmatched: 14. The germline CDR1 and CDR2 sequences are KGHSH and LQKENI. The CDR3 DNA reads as TGTGCCAGCTCCCCCAGTGGTACAGGGGGCCGGTCAACTAATGAAAAACTGTTTTTT. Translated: CASSPSGTGGRSTNEKLFF.

CDR3 sequence reads: CASTAGPMNTEAFF. The CDR3 DNA reads as TGTGCCAGCACTGCAGGGCCCATGAACACTGAAGCTTTCTTT. J is TRBJ1-1 and V is TRBV25-1, with D perhaps matching TRBD1 (5 bases). V was clipped by 7 bases and J by 0 bases, with 12 bases between them. Germline CDR1 is MGHDK and CDR2 is SYGVNS. This CDR3 spans 14 amino acids.

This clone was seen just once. CDR3 amino acids: CASVTGPYGYTF. CDR3 nucleotides: TGTGCCAGCGTCACGGGTCCCTATGGCTACACCTTC. The J gene is TRBJ1-2, the V gene TRBV6-5; D not certain. Germline CDR1 is MNHEY and CDR2 is SVGAGI. This CDR3 spans 12 amino acids. V dropped 8 bases and J dropped 4 bases, with 11 bases sitting between them.

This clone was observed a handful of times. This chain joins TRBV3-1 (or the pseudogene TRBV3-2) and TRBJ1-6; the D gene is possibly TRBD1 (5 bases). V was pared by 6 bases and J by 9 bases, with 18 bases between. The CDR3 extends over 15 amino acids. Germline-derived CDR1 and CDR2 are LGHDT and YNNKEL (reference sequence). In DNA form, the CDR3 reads TGTGCCAGCAGTCGGGGGGGACCCGGAAGTTCACCCCTCCACTTT. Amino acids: CASSRGGPGSSPLHF.

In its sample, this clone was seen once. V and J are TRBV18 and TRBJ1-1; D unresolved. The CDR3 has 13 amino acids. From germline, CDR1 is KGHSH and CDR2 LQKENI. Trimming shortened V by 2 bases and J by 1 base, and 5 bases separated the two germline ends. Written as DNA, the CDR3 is TGTGCCAGCTCACCAACACCGAACACTGAAGCTTTCTTT. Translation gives CASSPTPNTEAFF.

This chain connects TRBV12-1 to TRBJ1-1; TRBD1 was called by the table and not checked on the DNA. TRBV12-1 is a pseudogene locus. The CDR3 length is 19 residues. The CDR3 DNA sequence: TGTGCCAGCAGCCCCCCAACCGCCGGGACAGGGGCCTTGAACACTGAAGCTTTCTTT. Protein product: CASSPPTAGTGALNTEAFF.

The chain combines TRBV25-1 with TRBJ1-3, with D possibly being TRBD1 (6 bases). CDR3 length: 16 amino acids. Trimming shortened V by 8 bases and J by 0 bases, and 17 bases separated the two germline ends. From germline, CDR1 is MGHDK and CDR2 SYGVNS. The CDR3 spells CASGKGGHPSGNTIYF. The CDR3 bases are TGTGCCAGCGGTAAAGGGGGACATCCCTCTGGAAACACCATATATTTT. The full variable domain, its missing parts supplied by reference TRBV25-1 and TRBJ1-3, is EADIYQTPRYLVIGTGKKITLECSQTMGHDKMYWYQQDPGMELHLIHYSYGVNSTEKGDLSSESTVSRIRTEHFPLTLESARPSHTSQYLCASGKGGHPSGNTIYFGEGSWLTVV.

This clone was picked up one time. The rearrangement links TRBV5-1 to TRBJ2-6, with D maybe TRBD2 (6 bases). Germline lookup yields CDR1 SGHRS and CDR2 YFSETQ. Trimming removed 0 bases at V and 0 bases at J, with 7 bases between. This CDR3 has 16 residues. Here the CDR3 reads CASSLDGSSGANVLTF. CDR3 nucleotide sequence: TGCGCCAGCAGCTTGGACGGGAGCTCTGGGGCCAACGTCCTGACTTTC.

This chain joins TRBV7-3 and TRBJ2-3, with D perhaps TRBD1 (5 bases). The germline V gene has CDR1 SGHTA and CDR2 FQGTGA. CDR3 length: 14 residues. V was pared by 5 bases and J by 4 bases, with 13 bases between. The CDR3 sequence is CASSAYRSADTQYF. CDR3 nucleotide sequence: TGTGCCAGCAGCGCCTACAGGTCCGCAGATACGCAGTATTTT.

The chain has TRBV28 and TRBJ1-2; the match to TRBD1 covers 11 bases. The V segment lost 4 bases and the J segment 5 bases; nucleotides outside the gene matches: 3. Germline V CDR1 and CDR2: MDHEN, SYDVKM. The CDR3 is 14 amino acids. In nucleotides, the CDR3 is TGTGCCAGCAGTTGGGACAGGGGGAGTTATGGCTACACCTTC. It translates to CASSWDRGSYGYTF.

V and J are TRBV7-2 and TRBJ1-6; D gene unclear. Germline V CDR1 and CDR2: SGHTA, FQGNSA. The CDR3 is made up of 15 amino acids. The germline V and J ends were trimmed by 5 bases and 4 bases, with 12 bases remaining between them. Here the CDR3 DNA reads TGTGCCAGCAGCCCGGTCCCGGGGTATAATTCACCCCTCCACTTT. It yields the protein CASSPVPGYNSPLHF.

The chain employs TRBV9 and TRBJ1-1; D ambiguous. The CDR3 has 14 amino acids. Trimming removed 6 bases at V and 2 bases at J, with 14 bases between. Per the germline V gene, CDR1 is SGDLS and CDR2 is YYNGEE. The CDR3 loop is CASTSLLLNTEAFF. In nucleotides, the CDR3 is TGTGCCAGCACCTCCCTCCTTTTAAACACTGAAGCTTTCTTT.

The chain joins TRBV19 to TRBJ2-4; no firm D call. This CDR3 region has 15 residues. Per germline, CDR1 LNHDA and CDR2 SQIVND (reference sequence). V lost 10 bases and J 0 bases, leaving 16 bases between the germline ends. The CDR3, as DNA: TGTGCCACTTCATCACTGCTTTTAGCCAAAAACATTCAGTACTTC. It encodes CATSSLLLAKNIQYF.

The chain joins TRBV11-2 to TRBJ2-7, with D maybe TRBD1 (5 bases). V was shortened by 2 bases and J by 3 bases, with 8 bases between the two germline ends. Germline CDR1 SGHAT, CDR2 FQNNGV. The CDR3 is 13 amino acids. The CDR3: CASSLTQGYEQYF. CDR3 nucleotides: TGTGCCAGCAGCTTAACCCAGGGCTACGAGCAGTACTTC.

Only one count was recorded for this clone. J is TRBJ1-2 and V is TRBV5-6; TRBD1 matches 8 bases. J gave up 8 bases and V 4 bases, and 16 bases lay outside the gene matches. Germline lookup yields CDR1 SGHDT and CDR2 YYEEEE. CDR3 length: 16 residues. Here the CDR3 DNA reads TGTGCCAGCAGCCAATTGGACAGGGTCGGGCAGGTGGGCTACACCTTC. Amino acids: CASSQLDRVGQVGYTF.

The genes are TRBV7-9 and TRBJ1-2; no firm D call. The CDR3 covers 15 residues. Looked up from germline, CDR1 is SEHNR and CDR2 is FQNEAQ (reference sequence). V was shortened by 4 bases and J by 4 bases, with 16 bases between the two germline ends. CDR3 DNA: TGTGCCAGCAGCTCCCCCGTGGAACAGATCTATGGCTACACCTTC. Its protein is CASSSPVEQIYGYTF.

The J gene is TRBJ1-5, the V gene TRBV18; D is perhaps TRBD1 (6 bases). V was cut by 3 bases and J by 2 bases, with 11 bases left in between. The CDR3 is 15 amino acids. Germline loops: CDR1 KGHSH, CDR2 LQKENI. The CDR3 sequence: CASSPENRGNQPQHF. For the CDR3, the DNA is TGTGCCAGCTCACCGGAGAACAGGGGCAATCAGCCCCAGCATTTT.

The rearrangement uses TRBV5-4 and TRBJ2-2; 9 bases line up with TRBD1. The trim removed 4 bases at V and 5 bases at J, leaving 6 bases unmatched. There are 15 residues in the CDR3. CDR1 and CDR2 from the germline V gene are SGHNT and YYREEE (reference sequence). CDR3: CASSLDRGKTGELFF. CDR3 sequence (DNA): TGTGCCAGCAGCCTGGACAGGGGAAAAACCGGGGAGCTGTTTTTT.

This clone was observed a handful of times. CDR3 amino acids: CASSLAASGYSYEQYF. The CDR3 DNA sequence: TGCGCCAGCAGCTTGGCGGCTAGCGGATACTCCTACGAGCAGTACTTC. This chain links TRBV5-1 with TRBJ2-7; 7 nucleotides agree with TRBD2. CDR3 length: 16 amino acids. After removal of 0 bases from V and 0 bases from J, the junction contained 6 bases not matched to a gene. Germline assignment: CDR1 SGHRS and CDR2 YFSETQ.